These 30 T cell receptor beta chains were sequenced from one sample in a study of cytomegalovirus exposure and HLA in healthy donors. The study ran its PCR with 60 Vbeta and 13 Jbeta primers. TCRdb's table, derived via immunoSEQ multiplex PCR, lists solely in-frame clones and lacks some. The repertoire holds about 110,000 clones, with roughly 80% as singletons. Sample: PBMCs. The source is a man aged 25 to 40 in good health and CMV-seropositive.

This clone has only a few counts. The chain couples TRBV4-2 to TRBJ2-1; D call uncertain. The V end lost 2 bases, the J end lost 7 bases, and 6 bases lay between the germline ends. From germline, CDR1 is LGHNA and CDR2 YNFKEQ. The CDR3 totals 12 residues. The CDR3 here is CASSQRSNEQFF. In nucleotides, the CDR3 is TGTGCCAGCAGCCAACGGAGTAATGAGCAGTTCTTC.

The chain combines TRBV5-4 with TRBJ2-5, with a possible D match to TRBD1 (7 bases). The CDR3 is made up of 18 amino acids. Between the trimmed V and J ends, which lost 3 bases and 4 bases, there was a span of 25 bases. The germline V gene encodes CDR1 SGHNT and CDR2 YYREEE (reference sequence). The CDR3 loop is CASSSPKTGRTVGETQYF. The CDR3 region has the DNA TGTGCCAGCAGCTCACCAAAGACAGGGAGGACGGTAGGAGAGACCCAGTACTTC. The full variable domain, completed using reference TRBV5-4 and TRBJ2-5, is ETGVTQSPTHLIKTRGQQVTLRCSSQSGHNTVSWYQQALGQGPQFIFQYYREEENGRGNFPPRFSGLQFPNYSSELNVNALELDDSALYLCASSSPKTGRTVGETQYFGPGTRLLVL.

The J gene is TRBJ1-4, the V gene TRBV5-1; the D is unclear. V was clipped by 7 bases and J by 8 bases, with 12 bases between them. Germline assignment: CDR1 SGHRS and CDR2 YFSETQ. The CDR3 covers 12 residues. The CDR3: CASGRPGEKLFF. The CDR3 region has the DNA TGCGCCAGCGGAAGACCGGGGGAAAAACTGTTTTTT.

V gene TRBV18 combines with J gene TRBJ1-1, with D possibly TRBD1 on 6 matching bases. Trimming removed 2 bases at V and 5 bases at J, with 18 bases between. The CDR3 contains 16 residues. Germline-derived CDR1 and CDR2 are KGHSH and LQKENI. The CDR3 nucleotides are TGTGCCAGCTCACCAAACATACAGGGAGTAGGAACTGAAGCTTTCTTT. This translates into CASSPNIQGVGTEAFF. Variable domain in full (rest from reference TRBV18 and TRBJ1-1): NAGVMQNPRHLVRRRGQEARLRCSPMKGHSHVYWYRQLPEEGLKFMVYLQKENIIDESGMPKERFSAEFPKEGPSILRIQQVVRGDSAAYFCASSPNIQGVGTEAFFGQGTRLTVV.

The CDR3 bases are TGTGCCAGCAGTGTTGAGAGCGGGAGAAACAATGAGCAGTTCTTC. Protein product: CASSVESGRNNEQFF. The chain has TRBV6-4 and TRBJ2-1, with TRBD2 matching 8 bases. The CDR3 contains 15 residues. Germline loops: CDR1 MRHNA, CDR2 SNTAGT. V was pared by 4 bases and J by 5 bases, with 7 bases of the junction left unmatched.

The chain combines TRBV28 with TRBJ1-2; 7 bases are a match to TRBD1. V was pared by 5 bases and J by 3 bases, with 6 bases of the junction left unmatched. The length of the CDR3 is 14 residues. The germline V gene encodes CDR1 MDHEN and CDR2 SYDVKM. The CDR3 here is CASSPPRGHYGYTF. CDR3 sequence (DNA): TGTGCCAGCAGTCCCCCAAGGGGGCACTATGGCTACACCTTC.

V is TRBV23-1 and J is TRBJ2-1, with 9 bases aligning to TRBD2. TRBV23-1 is labeled an ORF, and its function is uncertain. V lost 2 bases, J lost 14 bases, and 16 bases stayed unmatched. CDR3 size: 16 residues. The chain's CDR3 is CASSQVPPCSGSGEFF. CDR3 DNA: TGCGCCAGCAGTCAAGTCCCCCCGTGTAGCGGGAGTGGTGAGTTCTTC.

V is TRBV11-3 and J is TRBJ2-3; D gene ambiguous. Trimming pared 5 bases from V and 5 bases from J, leaving 8 bases between. The CDR3 loop spans 12 amino acids. Germline CDR1 reads SGHNT; CDR2 reads YENEEA. CDR3 coding DNA: TGTGCCAGCAGCGCAAGTAGAGATACGCAGTATTTT. This translates into CASSASRDTQYF.

The V and J genes are TRBV6-5 and TRBJ1-2; no clear D gene. CDR3 length: 16 amino acids. Per the germline V gene, CDR1 is MNHEY and CDR2 is SVGAGI. The V gene lost 4 bases and the J gene lost 4 bases, with 19 bases spanning the gap. Here the CDR3 DNA reads TGTGCCAGCAGTTCCCTGAGCCAGGAGGTTAGCTATGGCTACACCTTC. As protein: CASSSLSQEVSYGYTF.

V gene TRBV6-5 combines with J gene TRBJ2-5; 7 bases fit TRBD1. Germline V gene data show CDR1 as MNHEY and CDR2 as SVGAGI. This CDR3 has 14 residues. V dropped 7 bases and J dropped 4; count of bases not matched to a gene: 9. The CDR3 is CASKIQGNLETQYF. CDR3 in DNA: TGTGCCAGCAAAATACAGGGGAACCTAGAGACCCAGTACTTC.

The chain employs TRBV6-6 and TRBJ2-1, with TRBD2 identical over 11 bases. With V trimmed by 6 bases and J by 8 bases, 6 bases remained unmatched. This CDR3 region has 14 residues. Germline CDR1 is MNHNY and CDR2 is SVGAGI (reference sequence). DNA of the CDR3: TGTGCCAGCAGGCTAGCGGGGGGATCCGATGAGCAGTTCTTC. It specifies CASRLAGGSDEQFF.

The chain employs TRBV7-9 and TRBJ1-5; a possible D gene is TRBD1 (6 bases). V lost 4 bases and J 0 bases, leaving 10 bases between the germline ends. CDR1 is SEHNR, CDR2 FQNEAQ, per germline (reference sequence). The CDR3 covers 15 residues. The CDR3 sequence: CASSSGTHSNQPQHF. The CDR3 region has the DNA TGTGCCAGCAGCTCCGGGACACATAGCAATCAGCCCCAGCATTTT.

The J gene is TRBJ1-1, the V gene TRBV21-1. TRBV21-1 is a pseudogene segment. CDR3 size: 15 residues. CDR3 sequence (DNA): TGTGCCAGCAGCACCCGGAGGGAGTGGGGCACTGAAGCTTTCTTT. Protein product: CASSTRREWGTEAFF.

The chain employs TRBV15 and TRBJ2-3, with TRBD2 matching 7 bases. V gave up 4 bases and J gave up 2 bases; unmatched junction bases: 6. The germline CDR1 and CDR2 sequences are LNHNV and YYDKDF (reference sequence). The CDR3 runs 15 residues. The CDR3 DNA sequence: TGTGCCACCAGCATACCTAGCGGACTCACAGATACGCAGTATTTT. Translating it yields CATSIPSGLTDTQYF.

The chain employs TRBV27 and TRBJ2-3; 8 bases agree with TRBD2. The germline gives CDR1 MNHEY, CDR2 SMNVEV (reference sequence). The length of the CDR3 is 16 residues. Germline trimming cut 5 bases from V and 6 bases from J; bases unmatched to any gene: 13. The DNA of the CDR3 is TGTGCCAGCAGTCCCTACAGGGCCCGGGGGGGGGATACGCAGTATTTT. Amino acid sequence: CASSPYRARGGDTQYF.

Details on this clone: Distinct nucleotide sequences in the sample also encode this CDR3. This chain uses TRBV5-1 with TRBJ1-1; D perhaps matches TRBD1 (6 bases). Trimming stripped 4 bases from V and 5 bases from J, with 9 bases between. This CDR3 has 12 residues. Germline CDR1 SGHRS, CDR2 YFSETQ. The CDR3 coding sequence is TGCGCCAGCAGCACTCAGGGGACTGAAGCTTTCTTT. This codes for CASSTQGTEAFF. Using reference TRBV5-1 and TRBJ1-1 for the parts outside the CDR3, the full variable domain is KAGVTQTPRYLIKTRGQQVTLSCSPISGHRSVSWYQQTPGQGLQFLFEYFSETQRNKGNFPGRFSGRQFSNSRSEMNVSTLELGDSALYLCASSTQGTEAFFGQGTRLTVV.

This chain links TRBV11-2 with TRBJ2-5; TRBD1 agrees at 9 bases. CDR1 SGHAT and CDR2 FQNNGV come from the germline V gene. V shed 5 bases, J shed 2 bases, and the junction held 6 bases outside the gene matches. This CDR3 is 15 amino acids long. CDR3 sequence (DNA): TGTGCCAGCAGCACAGGGGGCTTAAGGCAAGAGACCCAGTACTTC. This gives the protein CASSTGGLRQETQYF.

V gene TRBV5-1 combines with J gene TRBJ1-1; 7 bases are a match to TRBD1. The CDR3 has 13 residues. V shed 0 bases, J shed 10 bases, and the junction held 6 bases outside the gene matches. The germline V gene has CDR1 SGHRS and CDR2 YFSETQ. As DNA, the CDR3 is TGCGCCAGCAGCTTGGGTCAGGGGGAGGTAGCTTTCTTT. Translated: CASSLGQGEVAFF.

V gene TRBV7-9 combines with J gene TRBJ2-3; the D gene is possibly TRBD1 (6 bases). V was shortened by 6 bases and J by 2 bases, with 21 bases between the two germline ends. This CDR3 is built from 17 residues. CDR1 SEHNR and CDR2 FQNEAQ come from the germline V gene (reference sequence). The CDR3 DNA follows: TGTGCCAGCAGGAGTATAATAGGGGGACCTTCCACAGATACGCAGTATTTT. Translation gives CASRSIIGGPSTDTQYF.

The gene calls are TRBV19 and TRBJ1-1; no clear D. The CDR3 is 15 amino acids. V was shortened by 2 bases and J by 6 bases, with 16 bases between the two germline ends. Germline V CDR1 and CDR2: LNHDA, SQIVND (reference sequence). The CDR3: CASSINQVPGAEAFF. CDR3 nucleotide sequence: TGTGCCAGTAGTATAAATCAGGTTCCCGGGGCTGAAGCTTTCTTT.

The J gene is TRBJ2-1, the V gene TRBV7-9; D possibly corresponds to TRBD2 (6 bases). CDR1 is SEHNR and CDR2 is FQNEAQ in the germline V gene (reference sequence). CDR3 length equals 13 residues. The ends were cut back, 1 base at V and 7 bases at J, with 8 bases in the middle. The CDR3 bases are TGTGCCAGCAGCTTAGAACGGGGGAATGAGCAGTTCTTC. Amino acid sequence: CASSLERGNEQFF.

The rearrangement uses TRBV1 and TRBJ1-5; TRBD1 was called by the table and not checked on the DNA. TRBV1 is a documented pseudogene. This CDR3 is built from 19 residues. In DNA, the CDR3 is TGCACCAGCAGCCAAGTCAAAGGCGGGACAGGGTATAGCAATCAGCCCCAGCATTTT. It yields the protein CTSSQVKGGTGYSNQPQHF.

The chain carries TRBV5-1 and TRBJ1-2; TRBD1 matches at 7 bases. This CDR3 comprises 15 residues. With V trimmed by 0 bases and J by 5 bases, 7 bases remained unmatched. Per germline, CDR1 SGHRS and CDR2 YFSETQ. CDR3 DNA sequence: TGCGCCAGCAGCTTGGGGGGACAGCCACATTATGGCTACACCTTC. Amino acids: CASSLGGQPHYGYTF.

As regards this clone: The junction differs from germline at one of its ends, possibly a read error. Here the CDR3 reads CASSPQGAETEAFF. The CDR3 bases are TGTGCCAGCTCGCCACAGGGGGCTGAAACTGAAGCTTTCTTT. This rearrangement joins TRBV18 to TRBJ1-1, with 9 bases identical to TRBD1. Germline V gene lookup returns CDR1 KGHSH and CDR2 LQKENI. This CDR3 spans 14 amino acids.

In DNA, the CDR3 is TGTGCCAGCAGCTTGGCCGAGGGGGCCGAAGCTTTCTTT. This translates into CASSLAEGAEAFF. The chain employs TRBV5-6 and TRBJ1-1, with 7 nucleotides matching TRBD1. The germline gives CDR1 SGHDT, CDR2 YYEEEE. The CDR3 contains 13 residues. The J segment lost 8 bases and the V segment lost 0 bases, leaving 4 bases of the junction unmatched.

The chain has TRBV16 and TRBJ1-5, with D tentatively TRBD1 (6 bases). Germline-derived CDR1 and CDR2 are KGHSY and FQNENV. The CDR3 totals 14 residues. Trimming left V 4 bases short and J 4 bases short, with 11 bases between. CDR3 amino acids: CASSPLQGNQPQHF. In DNA, the CDR3 is TGTGCCAGCAGCCCCCTCCAGGGGAATCAGCCCCAGCATTTT.

The V and J genes are TRBV15 and TRBJ1-3; TRBD1 is a possible D gene (5 bases). The V and J ends lost 0 bases and 0 bases respectively, with 12 bases between them. The CDR3 has 17 residues. The V gene's germline CDR1 is LNHNV and CDR2 YYDKDF (reference sequence). The CDR3 DNA sequence: TGTGCCACCAGCAGAGATACACAGGTAACCTCTGGAAACACCATATATTTT. Translated: CATSRDTQVTSGNTIYF.

The chain uses TRBV28 and TRBJ1-5, with D perhaps matching TRBD1 (5 bases). Germline V gene sequence: CDR1 MDHEN, CDR2 SYDVKM. The CDR3 length is 15 residues. V was pared by 5 bases and J by 4 bases, with 15 bases between. The chain's CDR3 is CASSPGRRGNQPQHF. The CDR3 DNA reads TGTGCCAGCAGTCCGGGTCGGAGGGGTAATCAGCCCCAGCATTTT.

The chain couples TRBV9 to TRBJ2-1; 7 bases match TRBD2. Germline CDR1 and CDR2: SGDLS and YYNGEE. The V segment lost 1 base and the J segment 4 bases; nucleotides outside the gene matches: 8. This CDR3 has 16 amino acids. CDR3 region: CASSVWGGGLYNEQFF. For the CDR3, the DNA is TGTGCCAGCAGCGTATGGGGCGGGGGTCTATACAATGAGCAGTTCTTC.

The chain employs TRBV2 and TRBJ2-1; 7 bases match TRBD2. V shed 9 bases and J 7 bases; nucleotides not matched to a gene: 12. CDR3 length equals 14 residues. Per the germline V gene, CDR1 is SNHLY and CDR2 is FYNNEI. CDR3 region: CARGGRGPRNEQFF. The CDR3 DNA reads as TGTGCCAGGGGAGGGCGGGGCCCTCGTAATGAGCAGTTCTTC.